This entry features one T cell receptor beta chain sequence. The data belong to a study of technical replicates of blood from several donors. The CDR3 spans 14 residues. V was clipped by 6 bases and J by 6 bases; unmatched bases: 8. Germline loops: CDR1 MNHNS, CDR2 SASEGT. Repertoires were generated with immunoSEQ multiplex PCR, while TCRdb's copy carries only in-frame clones and drops some. Of under 95,000 clones listed, around 94% are singletons. Sequencing used T cells isolated from PBMCs. The sequence came from a human donor in good health. The chain recombines TRBV6-1 with TRBJ2-3, with 8 bases lining up with TRBD2. The CDR3 region has the DNA TGTGCCAGCAGCGGGCCGGGGGGGTTGGATACGCAGTATTTT. The encoded protein is CASSGPGGLDTQYF.